This T cell receptor (beta chain) emerged from a study of metastatic and nonmetastatic thyroid tumors. Across the whole study: Comparative analysis of repertoires was undertaken across blood and tumor or nodule tissue obtained from malignant and benign thyroid patients.

MiXCR reprocessed the PCR reads for TCRdb. The top ten hold about 3.8% of the sample, which has about 40,000 clones, roughly 16% seen once. This clone has at least ten counts. Thyroid surgery was performed in patients who had received no treatment beforehand. The clonotype originates from a female donor with papillary thyroid cancer or a benign thyroid nodule (not recorded which). Some clones in this sample may be carry-over from other donors' samples. Material for sequencing was blood.

This chain's CDR3 is CASSSTGTGVGNTIYF. DNA for the CDR3: TGTGCCAGCAGTTCAACCGGGACAGGGGTAGGAAACACCATATATTTT. The chain recombines TRBV28 with TRBJ1-3; 10 nucleotides match TRBD1. This CDR3 region has 16 residues. Germline V CDR1 and CDR2: MDHEN, SYDVKM. Trimming took 4 bases from V and 4 from J; bases not matched to a gene: 7. Combining the CDR3 with reference TRBV28 and TRBJ1-3 gives the whole variable domain DVKVTQSSRYLVKRTGEKVFLECVQDMDHENMFWYRQDPGLGLRLIYFSYDVKMKEKGDIPEGYSVSREKKERFSLILESASTNQTSMYLCASSSTGTGVGNTIYFGEGSWLTVV.